This TCR beta chain was sequenced during a study of human T cells and chemical hapten exposure. Background on the study: The study sensitized with 2% DPC on a roughly 2 cm by roughly 2 cm patch of upper inner arm skin.

The time point was: pre-sensitization, week 0. Treatment denoted: therapeutic diphenylcyclopropenone sensitization with weekly scalp DPC. This clonotype was counted ten times or more. Individual cDNA molecules received unique molecular identifiers in the library. Each CDR3 protein gets one entry after TCRdb re-called the RACE reads with MiXCR. The data show about 260,000 distinct CDR3 sequences, with about 8.6% seen just once and about 2.5% held by the top ten. The CDR3 runs 13 residues. Germline assignment: CDR1 LGHNA and CDR2 YNFKEQ. Trimming left V 1 base short and J 3 bases short, with 4 bases between.

The material was whole blood, obtained in connection with sensitization to the hapten diphenylcyclopropenone (DPC). The source is a woman aged 35 to 49 with alopecia areata. Some clones in this sample may be carry-over from other donors' samples. The rearrangement uses TRBV4-2 and TRBJ2-1, with unresolved D. Here the CDR3 reads CASSQGGYNEQFF. The CDR3 DNA sequence: TGTGCCAGCAGCCAAGGGGGCTACAATGAGCAGTTCTTC.